The 20 T cell receptor beta chains reported below all come from one sample, sequenced in a study of T cells after yellow fever vaccination. A single record per CDR3 protein comes from TCRdb applying MiXCR to the 5' RACE reads. The table has about 170,000 distinct CDR3 sequences, approximately 11% seen once. This specimen was CD8+ T cells sorted from PBMCs, taken 15 days after the yellow fever booster vaccination. The receptor source for this set is a man in his late teens or twenties who received the YFV17D yellow fever vaccine.

This clonotype appeared a few times. The chain links TRBV20-1 to TRBJ2-2; D is perhaps TRBD1 or TRBD2 (5 bases each). The CDR3 is 13 amino acids. Germline CDR1 and CDR2: DFQATT and SNEGSKA (reference sequence). The V and J ends lost 6 bases and 5 bases respectively, with 13 bases between them. CDR3 loop: CSAVGPTTGELFF. The CDR3 bases are TGCAGTGCCGTGGGACCGACTACCGGGGAGCTGTTTTTT.

This clonotype appeared a single time. The V call is TRBV6-6, the J call TRBJ2-1; 10 bases agree with TRBD1. This CDR3 is 15 amino acids long. Germline trimming cut 6 bases from V and 4 bases from J; bases unmatched to any gene: 6. The germline CDR1 and CDR2 sequences are MNHNY and SVGAGI (reference sequence). CDR3 sequence: CASSPRDRGYNEQFF. In DNA, the CDR3 is TGTGCCAGCAGCCCTCGGGACAGGGGTTACAATGAGCAGTTCTTC.

V gene TRBV10-3 combines with J gene TRBJ2-5; D may be TRBD1 (5 bases). Germline CDR1 and CDR2: ENHRY and SYGVKD. V was cut by 0 bases and J by 5 bases, with 13 bases left in between. The CDR3 runs to 15 residues. The CDR3 region has the DNA TGTGCCATCAGTGAGTCTCAGGGCACACCGGAGACCCAGTACTTC. This codes for CAISESQGTPETQYF.

In this sample, this clonotype turned up a few times. The CDR3 sequence: CASSLSPLGTGELFF. CDR3 nucleotide sequence: TGTGCCAGCAGTTTATCGCCATTGGGAACCGGGGAGCTGTTTTTT. This chain links TRBV27 with TRBJ2-2, with D hard to call. From germline, CDR1 is MNHEY and CDR2 SMNVEV (reference sequence). Trimming stripped 0 bases from V and 5 bases from J, with 10 bases between. The CDR3 loop spans 15 amino acids.

A few counts support this clonotype. The chain recombines TRBV2 with TRBJ1-1; tentative D call: TRBD1 (6 bases). V was shortened by 4 bases and J by 1 base, with 16 bases between the two germline ends. This CDR3 has 16 amino acids. The germline V gene encodes CDR1 SNHLY and CDR2 FYNNEI. In nucleotides, the CDR3 is TGTGCCAGCAGTGGTGTAAGGGGGGCGCGGAACACTGAAGCTTTCTTT. This gives the protein CASSGVRGARNTEAFF.

The rearrangement links TRBV19 to TRBJ2-3; D is unresolved. V was shortened by 6 bases and J by 2 bases, with 12 bases between the two germline ends. The CDR3 contains 14 residues. CDR1 LNHDA and CDR2 SQIVND come from the germline V gene (reference sequence). CDR3 in DNA: TGTGCCAGTAGCGACGTGGGATTCACAGATACGCAGTATTTT. Translation: CASSDVGFTDTQYF.

This clonotype was observed a few times. V gene TRBV7-8 combines with J gene TRBJ2-5, with a weak D call TRBD1 (6 bases). The CDR3 is made up of 17 amino acids. Between the trimmed V and J ends, which lost 3 bases and 5 bases, there was a span of 22 bases. Germline V gene data show CDR1 as SGHVS and CDR2 as FQNEAQ. CDR3 in DNA: TGTGCCAGCAGCTTCGCTGATACCGGACGAAGGGGGGAGACCCAGTACTTC. The encoded protein is CASSFADTGRRGETQYF.

This clonotype showed up just a few times. The chain couples TRBV19 to TRBJ2-2; the match to TRBD1 covers 9 bases. The germline CDR1 and CDR2 sequences are LNHDA and SQIVND (reference sequence). The J segment lost 3 bases and the V segment lost 5 bases, leaving 4 bases of the junction unmatched. The length of the CDR3 is 15 residues. Written as DNA, the CDR3 is TGTGCCAGTAGTTACCGGGACAGGGACACCGGGGAGCTGTTTTTT. This translates into CASSYRDRDTGELFF.

Points on this clonotype: The junction does not match germline at one end; this may be a read error. The genes are TRBV5-1 and TRBJ2-3; TRBD1 is a possible D gene (5 bases). The germline V gene has CDR1 SGHRS and CDR2 YFSETQ. CDR3 length: 14 amino acids. CDR3 DNA sequence: TGCGCCAGCAGCTTAATACAGGCCACAGATAGGCAGTATTTT. Encoded protein: CASSLIQATDRQYF. The full variable domain, in which reference TRBV5-1 and TRBJ2-3 provide the parts outside the CDR3, is KAGVTQTPRYLIKTRGQQVTLSCSPISGHRSVSWYQQTPGQGLQFLFEYFSETQRNKGNFPGRFSGRQFSNSRSEMNVSTLELGDSALYLCASSLIQATDRQYFGPGTRLTVL.

This chain uses TRBV30 with TRBJ2-7; D ambiguous. CDR1 GTSNPN and CDR2 SVGIG come from the germline V gene (reference sequence). V lost 1 base, J lost 4 bases, and 11 bases lay in between. The CDR3 spans 13 residues. The CDR3 DNA is TGTGCCTGGAGTGGAGTAGAGCCATACGAGCAGTACTTC. Its translation: CAWSGVEPYEQYF.

Only a few counts were recorded for this clonotype. The V gene is TRBV2, the J gene TRBJ2-7, with D tentatively TRBD1 (6 bases). V dropped 4 bases and J dropped 0 bases, with 10 bases sitting between them. Germline assignment: CDR1 SNHLY and CDR2 FYNNEI. The CDR3 is made up of 14 amino acids. DNA of the CDR3: TGTGCCAGCAGTGCAGGGGTCCTCTCCTACGAGCAGTACGTC. It translates to CASSAGVLSYEQYV.

This clonotype was observed a few times. V and J are TRBV7-9 and TRBJ2-2; D might be TRBD1 or TRBD2, each matching 5 bases. Trimming stripped 6 bases from V and 2 bases from J, with 13 bases between. Germline V gene sequence: CDR1 SEHNR, CDR2 FQNEAQ (reference sequence). The length of the CDR3 is 15 residues. The CDR3 DNA is TGTGCCAGCAGGGCCGGTGGGGGAAACACCGGGGAGCTGTTTTTT. It encodes CASRAGGGNTGELFF.

This clonotype was seen more than once but under ten times. CDR3 sequence reads: CASSRSGVRTGELFF. CDR3 bases: TGTGCCAGCAGCCGTAGCGGGGTCCGGACCGGGGAGCTGTTTTTT. The chain has TRBV7-8 and TRBJ2-2; 8 bases match TRBD2. This CDR3 contains 15 residues. The germline gives CDR1 SGHVS, CDR2 FQNEAQ. Losses at the gene ends were 5 bases for V and 5 bases for J; bases not matched to a gene: 7.

Only a few counts were recorded for this clonotype. The rearrangement links TRBV6-5 to TRBJ2-7, with a possible D match to TRBD1 (5 bases). V shed 2 bases and J shed 0 bases, with 14 bases lying between them. The CDR3 is made up of 16 amino acids. Germline CDR1 and CDR2: MNHEY and SVGAGI. In DNA form, the CDR3 reads TGTGCCAGCAGTTACGGTCTAGGGGTCCGCTCCTACGAGCAGTACTTC. Translating it yields CASSYGLGVRSYEQYF.

Many counts were recorded for this clonotype. V is TRBV5-1 and J is TRBJ2-1; weak D call: TRBD2 (7 bases). Germline CDR1 SGHRS, CDR2 YFSETQ. Trimming pared 2 bases from V and 6 bases from J, leaving 15 bases between. The CDR3 has 15 amino acids. The CDR3: CASSFFAGAANEQFF. In DNA form, the CDR3 reads TGCGCCAGCAGCTTTTTCGCGGGGGCCGCCAATGAGCAGTTCTTC.

This clonotype has only a few counts. This rearrangement joins TRBV6-2 or TRBV6-3 to TRBJ1-1; no reliable D call. With 5 bases removed from V and 1 base from J, the gap between germline ends came to 11 bases. The CDR3 covers 14 residues. Germline CDR1 reads MNHEY; CDR2 reads SVGEGT. In DNA form, the CDR3 reads TGTGCCAGCAGTGTAGGGATGTGGAACACTGAAGCTTTCTTT. Protein: CASSVGMWNTEAFF.

This sequence joins TRBV4-3 and TRBJ2-3; 13 bases agree with TRBD2. This CDR3 has 18 amino acids. V lost 0 bases and J lost 6; bases outside the gene matches: 9. Germline loops: CDR1 LGHNA, CDR2 YSLEER. The CDR3 region has the DNA TGCGCCAGCAGCCAAGACCTGGGACTAGCGGGGAGCGCGGATACGCAGTATTTT. This codes for CASSQDLGLAGSADTQYF.

V and J are TRBV7-8 and TRBJ1-1, with TRBD1 as a possible D gene (6 bases). V dropped 0 bases and J dropped 4 bases, with 9 bases sitting between them. CDR3 length equals 14 residues. CDR1 and CDR2 (germline): SGHVS, FQNEAQ. For the CDR3, the DNA is TGTGCCAGCAGCTTAGCAGGAGGGGGCACTGAAGCTTTCTTT. Its protein is CASSLAGGGTEAFF.

This chain joins TRBV27 and TRBJ1-2, with D possibly being TRBD1 (6 bases). Germline loops: CDR1 MNHEY, CDR2 SMNVEV (reference sequence). V lost 2 bases and J lost 4, with 11 bases in between. The CDR3 sequence is 14 residues long. DNA of the CDR3: TGTGCCAGCAGTTTAAGTTTACAGGGCTATGGCTACACCTTC. This translates into CASSLSLQGYGYTF.

This clonotype was found a few times. The chain recombines TRBV7-9 with TRBJ2-3; D not resolved. This CDR3 is built from 15 residues. V lost 3 bases and J 2 bases, leaving 12 bases between the germline ends. The germline V gene has CDR1 SEHNR and CDR2 FQNEAQ (reference sequence). This CDR3 is CASSFLGSDTDTQYF. CDR3 sequence (DNA): TGTGCCAGCAGCTTTTTGGGCTCGGACACAGATACGCAGTATTTT.